This entry is about one TCR beta chain. Its target is not known. cDNA libraries for TRB were generated by 5' RACE incorporating UMI labels. Reanalyzing the 5' RACE reads, TCRdb keeps one entry per CDR3 protein, without DNA. The listing contains tens of thousands of distinct CDR3 sequences. This CDR3 region has 14 residues. Germline-derived CDR1 and CDR2 are SGHRS and YFSETQ. This sample was included in a study of CXCR3-negative and CXCR3-positive naive CD8 T cells. Findings of the study overall: Hydrophobicity of TRB CDR3s was greater in CXCR3-positive naive cells than in CXCR3-negative naive cells. Naive CXCR3-negative cells resembled naive CXCR3-positive cells in TRBV-TRBJ usage; memory cells differed.

The rearrangement joins TRBV5-1 to TRBJ2-3; TCRdb designates TRBD2, a call that cannot be tested without DNA. The TCR sequence derives from a human donor in good health. Some clones in this sample may be carry-over from other donors' samples. Sequencing used naive CXCR3- CD8+ T cells from blood. Subset reported: CD45RO-CCR7+CD27+CD95- naive CD8+ T cells lacking CXCR3 (TNR3-). This CDR3 reads CASSTGLGVDTQYF. The variable domain in full, completed from reference TRBV5-1 and TRBJ2-3, reads KAGVTQTPRYLIKTRGQQVTLSCSPISGHRSVSWYQQTPGQGLQFLFEYFSETQRNKGNFPGRFSGRQFSNSRSEMNVSTLELGDSALYLCASSTGLGVDTQYFGPGTRLTVL.